The clone carrying this TCR beta chain was observed at least ten times. UMIs and sample barcodes were carried by the TCR alpha and TCR beta cDNA libraries that 5'RACE produced using constant-segment primers. TCRdb passed the 5' RACE reads through MiXCR, listing each CDR3 protein once. This sample has roughly 130,000 distinct CDR3 sequences, with about a sixth found just once. The data derive from a study of T-cell memory formation after mild COVID-19. This CDR3 has 15 residues. CDR1 is SGHVS, CDR2 FQNEAQ, per germline. With 6 bases removed from V and 3 bases from J, the gap between germline ends came to 14 bases.

Sequencing was performed on PBMCs or a T cell subset sorted from them (not recorded which). The TCR comes from a man younger than 30 who had mild COVID-19 (a few samples of this study predate the infection). Cell type and time point are not known. J is TRBJ2-2 and V is TRBV7-8; D is unclear. CDR3 residues: CASSSTRGYTGELFF. The CDR3 DNA follows: TGTGCCAGCAGTTCCACCCGAGGATACACCGGGGAGCTGTTTTTT.